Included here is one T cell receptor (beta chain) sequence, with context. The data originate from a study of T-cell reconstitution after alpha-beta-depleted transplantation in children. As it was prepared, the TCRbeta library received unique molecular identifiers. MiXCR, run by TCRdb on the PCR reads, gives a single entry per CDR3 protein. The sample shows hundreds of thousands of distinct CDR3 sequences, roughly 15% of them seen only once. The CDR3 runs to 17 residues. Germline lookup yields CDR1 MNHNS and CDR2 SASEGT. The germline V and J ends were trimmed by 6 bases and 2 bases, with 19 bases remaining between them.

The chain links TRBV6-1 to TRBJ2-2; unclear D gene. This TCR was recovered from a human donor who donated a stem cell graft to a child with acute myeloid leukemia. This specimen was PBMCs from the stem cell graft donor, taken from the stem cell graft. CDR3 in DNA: TGTGCCAGCAGCCGTCAACGGCCACTCTTTAACACCGGGGAGCTGTTTTTT. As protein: CASSRQRPLFNTGELFF.